The present T cell receptor (beta chain) was sequenced within a study of blood T cell repertoires in COVID-19. Sequencing used immunoSEQ multiplex PCR; TCRdb keeps in-frame clones, though not all of them. This sample has approximately 150,000 clones, with roughly nine tenths found just once. The sequence was obtained from a man aged 18-30 years with COVID-19, enrolled during active disease. What was sequenced was peripheral blood.

CDR3 sequence reads: CASSPGIEYNEQFF. The CDR3 nucleotides are TGTGCCAGCAGTCCGGGGATAGAATACAATGAGCAGTTCTTC. The rearrangement joins TRBV6-4 to TRBJ2-1; D possibly corresponds to TRBD2 (5 bases). CDR1 is MRHNA and CDR2 is SNTAGT in the germline V gene. Trimming pared 5 bases from V and 4 bases from J, leaving 12 bases between. CDR3 length equals 14 residues.